This T cell receptor beta chain is drawn from a study of blood T cells in healthy people across ages. Notes on the study in general: As naive T cell percentage varied, TCR beta diversity correlated strongly with it.

About this clonotype itself: The antigen is undetermined.

Together with a sample-barcoded 5' primer, a J-beta primer mix was included in a second PCR lasting about 7 to 12 cycles. MiXCR, applied by TCRdb to the 5' RACE reads, yields one record per CDR3 protein. The data hold 540,000 or so distinct CDR3 sequences, with under 30% observed a single time. The J segment lost 2 bases and the V segment lost 0 bases, leaving 8 bases of the junction unmatched. From germline, CDR1 is SQVTM and CDR2 ANQGSEA. The length of the CDR3 is 17 residues. The same specimen was also included in a second study, on T cells of mothers and their children.

Source material: blood. The sequence was obtained from a boy aged 10-17 years in good health. The V and J genes are TRBV29-1 and TRBJ2-1, with TRBD1 identical over 9 bases. The CDR3 region is CSVEDLGRDRAYNEQFF. CDR3 bases: TGCAGCGTTGAAGACCTCGGCCGGGACAGGGCCTACAATGAGCAGTTCTTC.